These 21 T cell receptor beta chains came from one sample sequenced in a study of T cell repertoires in cytomegalovirus infection. Antigen specificity for these receptors is unknown. TCRdb re-derived calls from the reads in MiXCR, one entry per CDR3 protein. The table has roughly 730,000 distinct CDR3 sequences, roughly a third seen once; the top ten hold 15% to 20%. The sequencing used cultured PBMCs, collected from culture after CMV antigen stimulation. The origin of the receptors is a human donor in good health (CMV status not recorded). Some clones in this sample may be carry-over from other donors' samples.

This clonotype was found a few times. CDR3 nucleotide sequence: TGTGCCAGCAGCGTATTATACGAGCAGTACTTC. Its translation: CASSVLYEQYF. The chain employs TRBV7-2 and TRBJ2-7, with no clear D. This CDR3 contains 11 residues. Germline-derived CDR1 and CDR2 are SGHTA and FQGNSA. Trimming took 5 bases from V and 4 from J, leaving 6 bases between them.

V usage is TRBV29-1 and J usage is TRBJ2-3; maybe TRBD2 (5 bases). There are 15 residues in the CDR3. V was cut by 1 base and J by 0 bases, with 11 bases left in between. Germline lookup yields CDR1 SQVTM and CDR2 ANQGSEA. CDR3 in DNA: TGCAGCGTTGAAGGGAGCGGAAAAAGCACAGATACGCAGTATTTT. Amino acid sequence: CSVEGSGKSTDTQYF.

This clonotype showed up just a few times. The chain combines TRBV2 with TRBJ2-6, with no clear D. Looked up from germline, CDR1 is SNHLY and CDR2 is FYNNEI. V lost 5 bases and J lost 0, with 8 bases in between. The CDR3 loop spans 15 amino acids. The CDR3 loop is CASSSGISGANVLTF. The DNA of the CDR3 is TGTGCCAGCAGTTCTGGTATCTCTGGGGCCAACGTCCTGACTTTC.

This sequence joins TRBV25-1 and TRBJ1-3, with no clear D. In germline, CDR1 is MGHDK, CDR2 SYGVNS. The CDR3 consists of 14 residues. V was shortened by 3 bases and J by 4 bases, with 10 bases between the two germline ends. CDR3 in amino acids: CASSDFVGGNTIYF. The CDR3 nucleotides are TGTGCCAGCAGTGACTTCGTAGGAGGAAACACCATATATTTT.

V usage is TRBV5-8 and J usage is TRBJ1-1; 8 bases line up with TRBD1. The J segment lost 3 bases and the V segment lost 2 bases, leaving 6 bases of the junction unmatched. CDR1 SGHTS and CDR2 YDEGEE come from the germline V gene. There are 15 residues in the CDR3. CDR3 region: CASSFRTGMYTEAFF. CDR3 DNA: TGTGCCAGCAGCTTCCGGACAGGGATGTACACTGAAGCTTTCTTT.

This chain links TRBV18 with TRBJ1-2; the D gene is possibly TRBD1 (6 bases). Germline loops: CDR1 KGHSH, CDR2 LQKENI. The CDR3 consists of 16 residues. The ends were cut back, 3 bases at V and 6 bases at J, with 20 bases in the middle. CDR3 in DNA: TGTGCCAGCTCACCTTTCACCGAAGGGGGTTCAGATGGCTACACCTTC. Its translation: CASSPFTEGGSDGYTF.

The gene calls are TRBV7-8 and TRBJ2-7, with a possible D match to TRBD2 (5 bases). From germline, CDR1 is SGHVS and CDR2 FQNEAQ. V dropped 5 bases and J dropped 5 bases, with 19 bases sitting between them. The CDR3 is made up of 15 amino acids. CDR3 bases: TGTGCCAGCAGCCCTAGCCCCGGGGAGCCCCACGAGCAGTACTTC. Its protein is CASSPSPGEPHEQYF. The entire variable domain, with the rest obtained from reference TRBV7-8 and TRBJ2-7, is as follows: GAGVSQSPRYKVAKRGQDVALRCDPISGHVSLFWYQQALGQGPEFLTYFQNEAQLDKSGLPSDRFFAERPEGSVSTLKIQRTQQEDSAVYLCASSPSPGEPHEQYFGPGTRLTVT.

The V and J genes are TRBV6-1 and TRBJ2-2; 9 nucleotides match TRBD2. The CDR3 has 18 residues. Germline CDR1 reads MNHNS; CDR2 reads SASEGT. V gave up 1 base and J gave up 0 bases; unmatched junction bases: 6. This CDR3 reads CASSEGRSGGANTGELFF. The CDR3 nucleotides are TGTGCCAGCAGTGAAGGGCGTAGCGGGGGAGCGAACACCGGGGAGCTGTTTTTT.

V gene TRBV6-2 or TRBV6-3 combines with J gene TRBJ2-7; a possible D gene is TRBD1 (5 bases). This CDR3 comprises 13 residues. CDR1 MNHEY and CDR2 SVGEGT come from the germline V gene. V lost 5 bases and J 0 bases, leaving 8 bases between the germline ends. CDR3 DNA: TGTGCCAGCAGTGGCAGGGTCTCCTACGAGCAGTACTTC. It codes for CASSGRVSYEQYF.

This clonotype came up a few times. The J gene is TRBJ2-7, the V gene TRBV7-2, with D perhaps given as TRBD1 or TRBD2 (7 bases each). CDR1 and CDR2 (germline): SGHTA, FQGNSA. Trimming took off 3 bases at V and 3 bases at J, with 15 bases between the two ends. This CDR3 region has 15 residues. Here the CDR3 DNA reads TGTGCCAGCAGCTTCAGAACAGGGGAGGGCTACGAGCAGTACTTC. Residues: CASSFRTGEGYEQYF.

The genes are TRBV18 and TRBJ1-5; D may be TRBD1 (5 bases). Germline V CDR1 and CDR2: KGHSH, LQKENI. V lost 0 bases and J lost 0, with 9 bases in between. CDR3 length equals 16 residues. CDR3 bases: TGTGCCAGCTCACCACCGGGGGGTGGTAGCAATCAGCCCCAGCATTTT. Protein sequence: CASSPPGGGSNQPQHF.

The sample holds a few counts of this clonotype. This chain connects TRBV6-6 to TRBJ2-7, with D uncertain. The CDR3 covers 12 residues. The V end was cut by 3 bases, the J end by 3 bases, with 6 bases between. Germline V lookup: CDR1 MNHNY, CDR2 SVGAGI (reference sequence). DNA for the CDR3: TGTGCCAGCAGTTATGGGCTCTACGAGCAGTACTTC. Translated, it gives CASSYGLYEQYF.

The chain recombines TRBV7-2 with TRBJ1-5; TRBD1 might be the D (5 bases). Germline CDR1 reads SGHTA; CDR2 reads FQGNSA. The CDR3 runs to 15 residues. V lost 5 bases and J 4 bases, leaving 15 bases between the germline ends. The CDR3 DNA reads as TGTGCCAGCAGCCCCTGGGGGGACGCTAATCAGCCCCAGCATTTT. Encoded protein: CASSPWGDANQPQHF.

The chain carries TRBV20-1 and TRBJ2-5; 11 bases agree with TRBD2. Germline V lookup: CDR1 DFQATT, CDR2 SNEGSKA (reference sequence). The J segment lost 2 bases and the V segment lost 5 bases, leaving 7 bases of the junction unmatched. The CDR3 loop spans 15 amino acids. The chain's CDR3 is CSAYSGRARQETQYF. In DNA form, the CDR3 reads TGCAGTGCTTATAGCGGGAGGGCCCGACAAGAGACCCAGTACTTC.

In this sample, this clonotype turned up a few times. V and J are TRBV29-1 and TRBJ2-1; 10 nucleotides agree with TRBD2. V dropped 7 bases and J dropped 8; count of bases not matched to a gene: 11. Germline lookup yields CDR1 SQVTM and CDR2 ANQGSEA. The CDR3 extends over 14 amino acids. The CDR3, as DNA: TGCAGCGCCGCGCGCCGACTAGCGGGTTATGAGCAGTTCTTC. Its protein is CSAARRLAGYEQFF.

The chain uses TRBV18 and TRBJ1-4; D uncertain. This CDR3 region has 16 residues. Trimming removed 0 bases from V and 4 bases from J, with 12 bases in between. CDR1 and CDR2 from the germline V gene are KGHSH and LQKENI. The CDR3 protein is CASSPPYPVVNEKLFF. CDR3 nucleotide sequence: TGTGCCAGCTCACCACCATACCCGGTCGTTAATGAAAAACTGTTTTTT.

J is TRBJ2-2 and V is TRBV6-6, with 7 bases identical to TRBD1. V shed 6 bases, J shed 6 bases, and the junction held 10 bases outside the gene matches. The CDR3 has 15 amino acids. In germline, CDR1 is MNHNY, CDR2 SVGAGI (reference sequence). The CDR3, as DNA: TGTGCCAGCAGCCGAGAGGGGGCTTGGGCCGGGGAGCTGTTTTTT. Translated, it gives CASSREGAWAGELFF.

This clonotype came up a few times. The rearrangement uses TRBV7-6 and TRBJ2-7; 13 positions match TRBD2. With 5 bases clipped from V and 0 bases from J, the junction kept 4 bases outside the gene matches. The CDR3 contains 16 residues. The germline CDR1 and CDR2 sequences are SGHVS and FNYEAQ. In DNA, the CDR3 is TGTGCCAGCAGCACTCGGACTAGCGGGAGCTCCTACGAGCAGTACTTC. Protein product: CASSTRTSGSSYEQYF.

The chain combines TRBV4-3 with TRBJ2-3, with D unclear. Germline-derived CDR1 and CDR2 are LGHNA and YSLEER. The CDR3 is made up of 14 amino acids. V was trimmed by 2 bases and J by 6 bases, leaving 12 bases between them. The CDR3 bases are TGCGCCAGCAGCCAATCATTCCGTGCCGATACGCAGTATTTT. Translation gives CASSQSFRADTQYF.

The rearrangement links TRBV2 to TRBJ2-3; D is ambiguous. Germline V lookup: CDR1 SNHLY, CDR2 FYNNEI. V lost 7 bases and J 1 base, leaving 12 bases between the germline ends. This CDR3 has 14 residues. CDR3 amino acids: CASKISAGTDTQYF. The DNA of the CDR3 is TGTGCCAGCAAGATCAGCGCAGGCACAGATACGCAGTATTTT.

The rearrangement uses TRBV7-8 and TRBJ2-7, with a tentative D call TRBD2 (5 bases). Germline-derived CDR1 and CDR2 are SGHVS and FQNEAQ. Trimming stripped 5 bases from V and 3 bases from J, with 17 bases between. This CDR3 region has 15 residues. In DNA, the CDR3 is TGTGCCAGCAGCGGATCGAGGGTGTCAAACTACGAGCAGTACTTC. Protein product: CASSGSRVSNYEQYF.